The present entry profiles one T cell receptor (beta chain) with its context. Its antigen is as yet unknown. The sample belongs to a study of CD8+ T cells in alopecia areata. Treatment noted: oral pan-JAK inhibitor, 5-10 mg twice daily. Reverse transcribed after extraction, RNA yielded cDNA as the sequencing template. Here immunoSEQ multiplex PCR was the method, and the copy in TCRdb shows in-frame clones only, minus some. The sample has more than 150,000 clones, 51% seen once. The V end was cut by 5 bases, the J end by 7 bases, with 17 bases between. The CDR3 contains 14 residues. Germline assignment: CDR1 SEHNR and CDR2 FQNEAQ (reference sequence). The study's findings and limits: Scalp clonality, along with expanded CD8+ clones among the top 100, was significantly decreased by tofacitinib.

The specimen comprised CD8+ T cells sorted from blood, sampled at approximately week 52, from a patient treated with tofacitinib. This chain joins TRBV7-9 and TRBJ1-2, with D maybe TRBD1 (6 bases). This receptor was identified in a human donor with alopecia areata. The CDR3 bases are TGTGCCAGCAGCAAACAGCGCAGGGGTGGTGGCTACACCTTC. This codes for CASSKQRRGGGYTF.